This entry lists 16 T cell receptor beta chains sequenced from one sample in a study of identical twins (dated by TCRdb to 2016 to 2017). Preparation of the library involved 5' RACE. The data were produced on an Illumina HiSeq 2000. Using fastp trimming at Q25 and MiXCR clonotype assembly, TCRdb reanalyzed the public sequencing data and kept in-frame beta chains. Each CDR3 protein gets just one entry, which takes the most common genes and DNA from the rows behind it. Here the sample has fewer than 250,000 distinct CDR3 sequences; 15% occur a single time. Jointly, the top ten make up 35% to 50% of the sample. The data were also submitted as part of a second study, on T cells expressing NK-cell markers.

The source material was CD8+ T cells sorted from blood. The receptor source for this set is a woman between 18 and 29 years old in good health.

This clonotype was detected only a few times. The V call is TRBV27, the J call TRBJ1-5; D not certain. This CDR3 comprises 16 residues. Germline CDR1 reads MNHEY; CDR2 reads SMNVEV (reference sequence). Deletions cut 3 bases from V and 0 bases from J, with 12 bases between. CDR3 sequence: CASSLGPVYSNQPQHF. The CDR3 DNA follows: TGTGCCAGCAGTTTGGGTCCAGTCTATAGCAATCAGCCCCAGCATTTT.

This clonotype was seen only a few times. The chain couples TRBV27 to TRBJ2-5, with a possible D match to TRBD2 (7 bases). V dropped 6 bases and J dropped 7 bases, with 15 bases sitting between them. CDR1 is MNHEY, CDR2 SMNVEV, per germline (reference sequence). This CDR3 contains 13 residues. The CDR3 sequence: CASSMGGTRTQYF. Here the CDR3 DNA reads TGTGCCAGCAGCATGGGGGGGACACGGACCCAGTACTTC.

This clonotype was seen only a few times. The chain employs TRBV4-1 and TRBJ2-5; 12 positions match TRBD2. J was trimmed by 5 bases and V by 1 base; bases with no gene match: 8. The CDR3 loop spans 17 amino acids. Germline V CDR1 and CDR2: MGHRA, YSYEKL. The CDR3 nucleotides read TGCGCCAGCAGCCAAGGGGTACTAGCGGGAGGAGCTGAGACCCAGTACTTC. Translation: CASSQGVLAGGAETQYF.

This clonotype was observed many times. V gene TRBV12-3 or TRBV12-4 combines with J gene TRBJ2-7; D call uncertain. This CDR3 comprises 16 residues. With 1 base removed from V and 0 bases from J, the gap between germline ends came to 13 bases. The CDR3 nucleotides read TGTGCCAGCAGTTTAGGGCGGCTAATTATCTCCTACGAGCAGTACTTC. This translates into CASSLGRLIISYEQYF.

This clonotype showed up just a few times. The chain recombines TRBV9 with TRBJ1-1; a weak D match, TRBD1 (5 bases). Trimming shortened V by 3 bases and J by 5 bases, and 11 bases separated the two germline ends. In germline, CDR1 is SGDLS, CDR2 YYNGEE. The CDR3 is 13 amino acids. CDR3 region: CASSAGTGTEAFF. CDR3 DNA: TGTGCCAGCAGCGCTGGGACGGGGACTGAAGCTTTCTTT.

The CDR3 DNA sequence: TGTGCCAGCAGTTACTCGATAGGGACAGCCCGGTTCTTC. Its translation is CASSYSIGTARFF. The chain employs TRBV6-2 or TRBV6-3 and TRBJ2-1, with 7 positions matching TRBD1. Germline V gene data show CDR1 as MNHEY and CDR2 as SVGEGT. This CDR3 region has 13 residues. J lost 15 bases, V lost 0 bases, and 8 bases had no gene match.

The J gene is TRBJ1-2, the V gene TRBV19, with D tentatively TRBD1 (6 bases). Looked up from germline, CDR1 is LNHDA and CDR2 is SQIVND (reference sequence). The CDR3 runs to 15 residues. The V end was cut by 0 bases, the J end by 6 bases, with 14 bases between. In nucleotides, the CDR3 is TGTGCCAGTAGTATAGATCAGCCAGGGGTGAATGGCTACACCTTC. It translates to CASSIDQPGVNGYTF. The full variable domain, its missing parts supplied by reference TRBV19 and TRBJ1-2, is DGGITQSPKYLFRKEGQNVTLSCEQNLNHDAMYWYRQDPGQGLRLIYYSQIVNDFQKGDIAEGYSVSREKKESFPLTVTSAQKNPTAFYLCASSIDQPGVNGYTFGSGTRLTVV.

This chain connects TRBV29-1 to TRBJ2-3; D possibly corresponds to TRBD2 (7 bases). Per germline, CDR1 SQVTM and CDR2 ANQGSEA. V was shortened by 6 bases and J by 2 bases, with 15 bases between the two germline ends. CDR3 length: 14 residues. The CDR3 spells CSVEGGLPTDTQYF. DNA of the CDR3: TGCAGCGTGGAGGGGGGGCTACCCACAGATACGCAGTATTTT.

The rearrangement links TRBV15 to TRBJ2-7; D not certain. The germline V gene encodes CDR1 LNHNV and CDR2 YYDKDF (reference sequence). The germline V and J ends were trimmed by 6 bases and 0 bases, with 9 bases remaining between them. The CDR3 runs to 13 residues. CDR3 residues: CATSVQSSYEQYF. CDR3 coding DNA: TGTGCCACCAGTGTACAAAGCTCCTACGAGCAGTACTTC.

This clonotype was seen ten or more times. This chain uses TRBV7-9 with TRBJ2-7, with D possibly TRBD2 on 5 matching bases. The germline V gene has CDR1 SEHNR and CDR2 FQNEAQ (reference sequence). This CDR3 contains 14 residues. The ends were cut back, 11 bases at V and 7 bases at J, with 24 bases in the middle. This CDR3 is CAGSGEAAAWEQYF. The CDR3 nucleotides read TGTGCCGGATCCGGAGAAGCGGCCGCTTGGGAGCAGTACTTC.

The sample holds a few counts of this clonotype. The chain joins TRBV9 to TRBJ2-2; TRBD1 or TRBD2 may be the D gene (5 bases each). The V and J ends lost 3 bases and 6 bases respectively, with 18 bases between them. This CDR3 is 16 amino acids long. CDR1 is SGDLS and CDR2 is YYNGEE in the germline V gene. The CDR3 DNA reads TGTGCCAGCAGCGGGCCCCGGGACCAGAAACCCGGGGAGCTGTTTTTT. Residues: CASSGPRDQKPGELFF. Full variable domain (outside the CDR3, taken from reference TRBV9 and TRBJ2-2): DSGVTQTPKHLITATGQRVTLRCSPRSGDLSVYWYQQSLDQGLQFLIQYYNGEERAKGNILERFSAQQFPDLHSELNLSSLELGDSALYFCASSGPRDQKPGELFFGEGSRLTVL.

This clonotype was seen only a few times. The chain is built from TRBV12-3 or TRBV12-4 and TRBJ2-7; 12 positions match TRBD2. V dropped 2 bases and J dropped 5; count of bases not matched to a gene: 7. The CDR3 has 16 residues. CDR3 DNA: TGTGCCAGCAGTTTAAGGCTAGCGGGAGGGCCCGACGAGCAGTACTTC. Protein product: CASSLRLAGGPDEQYF.

This chain uses TRBV7-9 with TRBJ1-1, with 8 bases lining up with TRBD1. CDR1 is SEHNR, CDR2 FQNEAQ, per germline (reference sequence). The V gene end was trimmed by 11 bases and the J gene end by 3 bases; junction bases not matched to a gene: 5. The CDR3 totals 12 residues. The CDR3 loop reads CALDRADTEAFF. CDR3 DNA sequence: TGTGCCCTGGACAGGGCGGACACTGAAGCTTTCTTT.

This clonotype occurred a few times. The chain joins TRBV7-9 to TRBJ2-1; D is unclear. Germline V lookup: CDR1 SEHNR, CDR2 FQNEAQ (reference sequence). The CDR3 loop spans 15 amino acids. The V end lost 2 bases, the J end lost 5 bases, and 13 bases lay between the germline ends. This CDR3 reads CASSLSVAENNEQFF. The CDR3 coding sequence is TGTGCCAGCAGCTTATCTGTGGCAGAGAACAATGAGCAGTTCTTC.

The chain carries TRBV10-2 and TRBJ1-1, with 7 positions matching TRBD1. Germline trimming cut 3 bases from V and 5 bases from J; bases unmatched to any gene: 6. Germline-derived CDR1 and CDR2 are WSHSY and SAAADI. The CDR3 spans 14 residues. The CDR3 reads CASSDSTGLTEAFF. The CDR3 DNA reads TGCGCCAGCAGTGACTCGACAGGGCTGACTGAAGCTTTCTTT.

The chain is built from TRBV7-9 and TRBJ2-2; D unresolved. Per the germline V gene, CDR1 is SEHNR and CDR2 is FQNEAQ (reference sequence). V was shortened by 5 bases and J by 6 bases, with 7 bases between the two germline ends. This CDR3 contains 12 residues. CDR3 sequence (DNA): TGTGCCAGCAGCCCTCTTTCCGGGGAGCTGTTTTTT. This codes for CASSPLSGELFF.